This T cell receptor beta chain was captured in a study of blood T cell repertoires in COVID-19 (dated by TCRdb to 2019 to 2021). With respect to the entire study: Collaborator samples came from the United States, Italy and Spain and covered acute and convalescent phases of COVID-19. The material from the prospective study consisted of cDNA or gDNA derived from T cells, B-cell-depleted T cells, or PBMCs. Deeply sampled blood TCRbeta repertoires from subjects exposed to, actively infected with, or recovered from COVID-19 were included in the dataset. The sample metadata nearly always contained a de-identified subject ID, COVID-19 status, age in years and sex. The samples were drawn from the first 160 participants of the ongoing ImmuneRACE study and from over 950 subjects provided by 6 global collaborators. Where HLA class I and class II types were available, the types were taken from metadata supplied by the sample provider, not from assay-based typing. The repertoires were released in a freely available public database intended as a resource for research on the immune response to SARS-CoV-2. The paper's findings and limits, for the study overall: The amount of clinical and demographic metadata varied by source and participant and was provided uncurated.

TCRbeta CDR3 regions were amplified from genomic DNA by means of the immunoSEQ Assay, a bias-controlled multiplex PCR. Concerning the study's data processing: The number of nucleated cells in each sample was estimated by amplification of reference gene primers within the assay. To quantify the absolute abundance of each unique TCRbeta CDR3 rearrangement, sequence reads were collapsed and filtered. For each sample, productive Simpson clonality was calculated as the square root of Simpson's diversity index across productive rearrangements. TCRdb stores this immuneACCESS table with in-frame sequences only. Part of the clones is absent; in the studies checked, under half of the shortfall reflects unresolved V genes, and no reason is known for the rest. That table supplies the V and J calls and clone size; D and trimming were determined from the DNA. The sample table holds more than 65,000 clones, of which roughly nine tenths were seen once. Around 5% of the sample is in the top ten clones.

The collaborating institutions used their own protocols to collect whole blood in K2EDTA tubes. For TCRbeta analysis, collaborator samples were shipped as frozen whole blood, as isolated PBMCs, or as DNA extracted from either sample type. About this clone itself: The clone's antigen remains unknown. Qualities for individual bases were not recorded, and no much larger clone is one base off.

Measured from the cysteine to the phenylalanine, the CDR3 is 18 residues long. Left in the record is the CDR3 DNA by itself, 54 bases read in frame from the first base. Per the germline V gene, MGHDK is the CDR1 and SYGVNS is the CDR2. V is trimmed back by 8 bases and J by 0 bases, and the junction contains 13 bases that no gene match accounts for. This clonotype was obtained from a woman older than 75 with active or convalescent COVID-19. The chain was built from TRBV25-1 and TRBJ1-6, and TRBD1 aligns with 7 junction nucleotides. The sample taken for sequencing was peripheral blood. The base sequence is TGTGCCAGCGGCCCCCGAACAGGGGAGAGCTCCTATAATTCACCCCTCCACTTT. Protein translation: CASGPRTGESSYNSPLHF. Where the CDR3 stops, the reference TRBV25-1 and TRBJ1-6 genes take over; the full variable domain is EADIYQTPRYLVIGTGKKITLECSQTMGHDKMYWYQQDPGMELHLIHYSYGVNSTEKGDLSSESTVSRIRTEHFPLTLESARPSHTSQYLCASGPRTGESSYNSPLHFGNGTRLTVT.